This TCR beta chain was sequenced during a study of T cell repertoires in cytomegalovirus infection. About the study: In the study, CMV epitopes included recently identified HLA-C-restricted and well-studied HLA-B-restricted ones. Public TCR beta signatures were indicative of both CMV infection and a matching HLA type. Points from the study as a whole: Dominating the ex vivo response were TCR beta clonotypes that were CMV-specific and HLA-C-restricted.

Only a few counts were recorded for this clonotype. What it binds is unknown. Per germline, CDR1 MNHEY and CDR2 SMNVEV (reference sequence). The CDR3 spans 12 residues. V shed 8 bases and J shed 7 bases, with 14 bases lying between them. TCRdb fed the reads into MiXCR, producing one record per CDR3 protein. The sample consists of some 500,000 distinct CDR3 sequences, almost 40% of them appearing once. The chain uses TRBV27 and TRBJ2-5; possible D gene TRBD2, 6 bases. Sample: cultured PBMCs, taken from culture after CMV antigen stimulation. The sequence was obtained from a human donor in good health (CMV status not recorded). Some clones in this sample may be carry-over from other donors' samples. DNA of the CDR3: TGTGCCAGCGGGCGGGTGGAGGGGACCCAGTACTTC. Translating gives CASGRVEGTQYF.